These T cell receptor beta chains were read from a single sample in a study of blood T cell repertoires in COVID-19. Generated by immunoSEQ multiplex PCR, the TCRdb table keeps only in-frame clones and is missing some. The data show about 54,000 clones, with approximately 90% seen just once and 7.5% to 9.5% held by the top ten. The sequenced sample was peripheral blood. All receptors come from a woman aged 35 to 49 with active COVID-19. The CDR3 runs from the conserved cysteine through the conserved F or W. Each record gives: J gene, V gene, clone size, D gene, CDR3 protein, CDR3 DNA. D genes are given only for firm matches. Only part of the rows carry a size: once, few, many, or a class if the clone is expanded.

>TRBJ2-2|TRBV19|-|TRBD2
CASSIGGGGLNTGELFF
TGTGCCAGTAGTATCGGAGGCGGGGGGCTTAACACCGGGGAGCTGTTTTTT
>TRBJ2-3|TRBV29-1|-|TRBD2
CSVEGLAGGLTDTQYF
TGCAGCGTTGAAGGGCTAGCGGGGGGGCTGACAGATACGCAGTATTTT
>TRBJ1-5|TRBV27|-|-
CASSSRGGPQHF
TGTGCCAGCAGTTCGAGGGGGGGGCCCCAGCATTTT
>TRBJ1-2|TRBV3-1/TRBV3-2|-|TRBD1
CASSPRQGAMGYGYTF
TGTGCCAGCAGCCCCCGGCAGGGGGCAATGGGGTATGGCTACACCTTC
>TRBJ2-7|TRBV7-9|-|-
CASSSRSAISYEQYF
TGTGCCAGCAGCTCTAGATCCGCTATATCCTACGAGCAGTACTTC
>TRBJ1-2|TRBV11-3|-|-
CASSLEGRQGNYGYTF
TGTGCCAGCAGCTTAGAGGGTCGGCAGGGTAACTATGGCTACACCTTC
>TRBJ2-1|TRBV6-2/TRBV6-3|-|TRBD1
CASSYSRTGVGEQFF
TGTGCCAGCAGTTACTCCCGGACAGGCGTGGGTGAGCAGTTCTTC
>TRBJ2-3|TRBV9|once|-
CASSVVPGERRYF
TGTGCCAGCAGCGTAGTTCCGGGGGAACGGAGGTATTTT
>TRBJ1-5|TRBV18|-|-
CASSPRAGLGQPQHF
TGTGCCAGCTCACCAAGGGCGGGATTGGGTCAGCCCCAGCATTTT
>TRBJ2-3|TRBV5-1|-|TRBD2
CASSSIAGGTDTQYF
TGCGCCAGCAGCTCGATAGCGGGGGGAACAGATACGCAGTATTTT
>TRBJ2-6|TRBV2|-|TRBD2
CASSGGGSGANVLTF
TGTGCCAGCAGCGGGGGGGGCTCTGGGGCCAACGTCCTGACTTTC
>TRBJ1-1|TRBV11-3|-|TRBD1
CASSPRQGLNTEAFF
TGTGCCAGCAGCCCTCGACAGGGCTTGAACACTGAAGCTTTCTTT